These T cell receptor beta chains were read from a single sample in a study of T cell responses to AZD1222 COVID-19 vaccine. Sequenced by immunoSEQ multiplex PCR; TCRdb stores in-frame clones only, minus some. Of around 100,000 clones in the sample, about nine tenths were seen once. Sequenced material: peripheral blood, taken on day 0 of AZD1222 vaccination. The receptors here all came from an adult in good health. Both conserved end residues are part of each CDR3. A D gene is named only where the DNA matches it firmly. Not every row has a clone size; where given, it reads once, few, many or a size class.

length | J | size | V | D | CDR3 | DNA
15 | TRBJ2-7 | . | TRBV19 | TRBD1 | CASSRGTGGSYEQYF | TGTGCCAGTAGTAGAGGGACAGGGGGCTCCTACGAGCAGTACTTC
17 | TRBJ2-2 | . | TRBV27 | . | CASSLLGGRASVGELFF | TGTGCCAGCAGTTTATTAGGGGGGAGGGCCTCGGTCGGGGAGCTGTTTTTT
14 | TRBJ2-7 | . | TRBV18 | . | CASSPDVSSYEQYF | TGTGCCAGCTCACCGGACGTGAGCTCCTACGAGCAGTACTTC
15 | TRBJ1-5 | . | TRBV15 | . | CATSRDLGEVQPQHF | TGTGCCACCAGCAGAGATTTAGGGGAAGTTCAGCCCCAGCATTTT
15 | TRBJ1-4 | . | TRBV28 | TRBD1 | CASSSPGTGDEKLFF | TGTGCCAGCAGTTCTCCCGGGACAGGGGATGAAAAACTGTTTTTT
15 | TRBJ1-4 | . | TRBV6-6 | . | CASSYSGQRNEKLFF | TGTGCCAGCAGTTACTCGGGGCAGAGGAATGAAAAACTGTTTTTT
14 | TRBJ2-1 | . | TRBV20-1 | . | CSASGGGSSNEQFF | TGCAGTGCTAGTGGGGGCGGGAGCTCCAATGAGCAGTTCTTC
12 | TRBJ1-1 | . | TRBV7-9 | . | CASSPQGTEAFF | TGTGCCAGCAGCCCACAGGGAACTGAAGCTTTCTTT
13 | TRBJ1-2 | . | TRBV30 | . | CAWSAWEDYGYTF | TGTGCCTGGAGTGCGTGGGAGGACTATGGCTACACCTTC
15 | TRBJ1-4 | . | TRBV4-1 | . | CASSQDRGSNEKLFF | TGCGCCAGCAGCCAAGATAGAGGTTCTAATGAAAAACTGTTTTTT
14 | TRBJ1-1 | . | TRBV5-4 | . | CASSLGTGNTEAFF | TGTGCCAGCAGCTTGGGAACAGGGAACACTGAAGCTTTCTTT
15 | TRBJ1-2 | . | TRBV4-1 | . | CASSQEVGRNYGYTF | TGCGCCAGCAGCCAAGAGGTAGGACGGAACTATGGCTACACCTTC
12 | TRBJ2-7 | . | TRBV29-1 | TRBD2 | CSARTSRREQYF | TGCAGCGCTCGGACTAGTCGGAGGGAGCAGTACTTC
15 | TRBJ2-1 | . | TRBV7-3 | . | CASSESGHPYNEQFF | TGTGCCAGCAGCGAAAGCGGGCACCCCTACAATGAGCAGTTCTTC
16 | TRBJ1-6 | . | TRBV6-1 | . | CASSEGEGLGNSPLHF | TGTGCCAGCAGTGAAGGTGAGGGGCTTGGAAATTCACCCCTCCACTTT
15 | TRBJ1-5 | . | TRBV19 | TRBD1 | CASYSGTGEAQPQHF | TGTGCCAGTTACTCCGGGACAGGGGAAGCTCAGCCCCAGCATTTT
12 | TRBJ2-2 | few | TRBV27 | . | CASGAATGELFF | TGTGCCAGCGGGGCGGCCACCGGGGAGCTGTTTTTT
16 | TRBJ2-7 | . | TRBV29-1 | . | CSVEMVGGAGTYEQYF | TGCAGCGTTGAAATGGTGGGGGGCGCAGGGACCTACGAGCAGTACTTC
17 | TRBJ2-7 | . | TRBV5-4 | . | CASSQGVRTEDGDEQYF | TGTGCCAGCAGCCAAGGGGTCCGGACCGAGGACGGGGACGAGCAGTACTTC
16 | TRBJ2-1 | few | TRBV7-3 | TRBD2 | CASSKNSGSSYNEQFF | TGTGCCAGCAGCAAGAATAGCGGGAGCTCCTACAATGAGCAGTTCTTC
13 | TRBJ2-3 | . | TRBV6-5 | . | CASSRPFTDTQYF | TGTGCCAGCAGCAGACCGTTCACAGATACGCAGTATTTT
16 | TRBJ2-2 | . | TRBV28 | . | CASSPNARQPYGELFF | TGTGCCAGCAGTCCGAACGCCCGACAGCCATACGGGGAGCTGTTTTTT
14 | TRBJ2-2 | . | TRBV29-1 | TRBD2 | CSIGLAGGTGELFF | TGCAGCATTGGTCTAGCGGGAGGTACCGGGGAGCTGTTTTTT
10 | TRBJ1-2 | . | TRBV29-1 | . | CSVVQNGYTF | TGCAGCGTTGTTCAAAATGGCTACACCTTC
15 | TRBJ2-1 | . | TRBV5-1 | TRBD2 | CASRGLAGGDGEQFF | TGCGCCAGCAGGGGACTAGCGGGAGGTGATGGTGAGCAGTTCTTC
14 | TRBJ1-6 | . | TRBV10-3 | . | CAISGGGFGSPLHF | TGTGCCATCAGTGGGGGGGGGTTTGGTTCACCCCTCCACTTT
13 | TRBJ2-2 | . | TRBV24-1 | TRBD2 | CATRLAGTGELFF | TGTGCCACCAGACTAGCGGGCACCGGGGAGCTGTTTTTT
15 | TRBJ2-3 | . | TRBV6-5 | TRBD1 | CASTLTGVTTDTQYF | TGTGCCAGCACTCTCACAGGGGTGACGACAGATACGCAGTATTTT
13 | TRBJ2-7 | . | TRBV4-1 | . | CASSPGAGYEQYF | TGCGCCAGCAGCCCCGGGGCTGGCTACGAGCAGTACTTC
15 | TRBJ1-6 | . | TRBV2 | . | CASSDRHSYNSPLHF | TGTGCCAGCAGTGACAGACACTCCTATAATTCACCCCTCCACTTT
15 | TRBJ2-1 | once | TRBV24-1 | TRBD2 | CATSLERETYNEQFF | TGTGCCACCAGTCTCGAGCGGGAGACCTACAATGAGCAGTTCTTC
15 | TRBJ1-4 | once | TRBV7-2 | TRBD1 | CASSSSTGPNEKLFF | TGTGCCAGCAGCTCTTCGACAGGGCCTAATGAAAAACTGTTTTTT
15 | TRBJ1-2 | once | TRBV6-5 | TRBD1 | CASSYSGTGRYGYTF | TGTGCCAGCAGTTACTCGGGGACAGGGCGCTATGGCTACACCTTC
14 | TRBJ2-3 | . | TRBV5-1 | . | CASSLAQELDTQYF | TGCGCCAGCAGCTTGGCACAAGAACTAGATACGCAGTATTTT
17 | TRBJ2-5 | . | TRBV11-2 | TRBD2 | CASSLAPSLAQQETQYF | TGTGCCAGCAGCTTAGCTCCCTCACTAGCGCAGCAAGAGACCCAGTACTTC
16 | TRBJ1-5 | . | TRBV21-1 | . | CASSTALWGSNQPQHF | TGTGCCAGCAGCACCGCACTGTGGGGGAGCAATCAGCCCCAGCATTTT
15 | TRBJ1-2 | . | TRBV6-5 | . | CASRHGLDRPYGYTF | TGTGCCAGCAGGCACGGTCTCGACAGGCCCTATGGCTACACCTTC
14 | TRBJ1-1 | . | TRBV7-3 | . | CASSLGTEGTEAFF | TGTGCCAGCAGCTTAGGAACAGAAGGCACTGAAGCTTTCTTT
14 | TRBJ2-2 | . | TRBV5-1 | TRBD1 | CASSGDREYGELFF | TGCGCCAGCAGCGGGGACAGGGAGTACGGGGAGCTGTTTTTT
12 | TRBJ2-5 | . | TRBV6-5 | . | CASSYSSETQYF | TGTGCCAGCAGTTACTCGAGTGAGACCCAGTACTTC
12 | TRBJ2-3 | once | TRBV6-6 | . | CASGTGLDTQYF | TGTGCCAGCGGAACAGGGTTGGATACGCAGTATTTT